The rows below give T cell receptor beta chains drawn from one sample of a study of liver allograft versus peripheral blood T cells. Each CDR3 protein gets one entry after TCRdb re-called the reads with MiXCR. The table has over 9,000 distinct CDR3 sequences, 15% to 20% seen once; the top ten hold 1% to 1.5%. These receptors all come from a human patient who had a liver transplant. Some of these T cells may belong to the graft donor. Each CDR3 is given with its conserved first and last residue. Fields, in order: CDR3 DNA, CDR3 protein, D gene, V gene, clone size, J gene. A D gene is named only where the DNA matches it firmly. Expanded clones are given a class, and other clones once, few, many or no size at all.

CDR3 DNA: TGTGCCACCAGCAGAGACCCCGGACAGGGGGCCTACAATGAGCAGTTCTTC
CDR3 protein: CATSRDPGQGAYNEQFF
D gene: TRBD1
V gene: TRBV15
clone size: -
J gene: TRBJ2-1

CDR3 DNA: TGTGCCAGCAGTAGCGTCAGGGGAGTCCAGTACTTC
CDR3 protein: CASSSVRGVQYF
D gene: -
V gene: TRBV12-3/TRBV12-4
clone size: -
J gene: TRBJ2-5

CDR3 DNA: TGTGCCAGCAGCCTAGCTCTATCTGGGGCCAACGTCCTGACTTTC
CDR3 protein: CASSLALSGANVLTF
D gene: -
V gene: TRBV11-2
clone size: few
J gene: TRBJ2-6

CDR3 DNA: TGTGCCAGCAGCTTAAATGCGGGGGGGGGGGAGACCCAGTACTTC
CDR3 protein: CASSLNAGGGETQYF
D gene: TRBD2
V gene: TRBV7-2
clone size: -
J gene: TRBJ2-5

CDR3 DNA: TGTGCCAGCAGCTTAGGGAGTGCGGACACCGGGGAGCTGTTTTTT
CDR3 protein: CASSLGSADTGELFF
D gene: -
V gene: TRBV7-9
clone size: medium-sized
J gene: TRBJ2-2

CDR3 DNA: TGTGCCACCCGGGACAGGGGAAGCGAGCAGTACTTC
CDR3 protein: CATRDRGSEQYF
D gene: TRBD1
V gene: TRBV19
clone size: many
J gene: TRBJ2-7

CDR3 DNA: TGCAGTGCTAGAGCCCTGGGCTTTAAGGGGGACGAGCAGTACTTC
CDR3 protein: CSARALGFKGDEQYF
D gene: -
V gene: TRBV20-1
clone size: -
J gene: TRBJ2-7

CDR3 DNA: TGTGCCAGCAGTGAAGTTCCCGGGGCGGCTCAGCCCCAGCATTTT
CDR3 protein: CASSEVPGAAQPQHF
D gene: -
V gene: TRBV6-1
clone size: -
J gene: TRBJ1-5

CDR3 DNA: TGTGCCACCAGCAGGAACTTAGCGGGGAGGGCAGATACGCAGTATTTT
CDR3 protein: CATSRNLAGRADTQYF
D gene: TRBD2
V gene: TRBV15
clone size: -
J gene: TRBJ2-3

CDR3 DNA: TGTGCCAGCAGCACCGAACCGAAATATGGCTACACCTTC
CDR3 protein: CASSTEPKYGYTF
D gene: -
V gene: TRBV2
clone size: -
J gene: TRBJ1-2

CDR3 DNA: TGCAGTGCTCTCAGGACAGGAGGGTATTCACCCCTCCACTTT
CDR3 protein: CSALRTGGYSPLHF
D gene: TRBD1
V gene: TRBV20-1
clone size: once
J gene: TRBJ1-6

CDR3 DNA: TGTGCCAGCACTCGGGACGGCAACCCAGTGGGCTACACCTTC
CDR3 protein: CASTRDGNPVGYTF
D gene: -
V gene: TRBV6-2/TRBV6-3
clone size: many
J gene: TRBJ1-2

CDR3 DNA: TGCAGCGTTAAATCCTCGGGGCGTGGAGCTTTCTTT
CDR3 protein: CSVKSSGRGAFF
D gene: -
V gene: TRBV29-1
clone size: -
J gene: TRBJ1-1

CDR3 DNA: TGTGCCAGCAGTTACTCAGGGAGCCCAAATAATTCACCCCTCCACTTT
CDR3 protein: CASSYSGSPNNSPLHF
D gene: -
V gene: TRBV6-6
clone size: -
J gene: TRBJ1-6

CDR3 DNA: TGTGCCACCTTTGCCGGGACTAGCGGGTCCTACGAGCAGTACTTC
CDR3 protein: CATFAGTSGSYEQYF
D gene: TRBD2
V gene: TRBV6-5
clone size: medium-sized
J gene: TRBJ2-7

CDR3 DNA: TGTGCCAGCAGTTTAAGCGGGCAGGAGCGGTATCAGCCCCAGCATTTT
CDR3 protein: CASSLSGQERYQPQHF
D gene: -
V gene: TRBV12-3/TRBV12-4
clone size: few
J gene: TRBJ1-5

CDR3 DNA: TGTGCCACTACTCTAGAGTGGGGGCCCCGGCCTTTCTTT
CDR3 protein: CATTLEWGPRPFF
D gene: -
V gene: TRBV7-9
clone size: -
J gene: TRBJ1-1

CDR3 DNA: TGTGCCAGCAGTCCGGTAGCGGGGGGCTCTGAAGCTTTCTTT
CDR3 protein: CASSPVAGGSEAFF
D gene: -
V gene: TRBV6-1
clone size: medium-sized
J gene: TRBJ1-1

CDR3 DNA: TGTGCCAGCTCACCTCGCACTCCAGGGGGGAACACTGAAGCTTTCTTT
CDR3 protein: CASSPRTPGGNTEAFF
D gene: TRBD1
V gene: TRBV18
clone size: medium-sized
J gene: TRBJ1-1

CDR3 DNA: TGTGCCAGCAGTGGACAGGGGGCAACTAATGAAAAACTGTTTTTT
CDR3 protein: CASSGQGATNEKLFF
D gene: TRBD1
V gene: TRBV7-9
clone size: -
J gene: TRBJ1-4

CDR3 DNA: TGTGCCAGCAGCTTGGGGGGGAGCCCTGGAAACACCATATATTTT
CDR3 protein: CASSLGGSPGNTIYF
D gene: -
V gene: TRBV5-4
clone size: many
J gene: TRBJ1-3

CDR3 DNA: TGTGCCAGCTCAGGGGCCGGGGGGGACACTGAAGCTTTCTTT
CDR3 protein: CASSGAGGDTEAFF
D gene: -
V gene: TRBV18
clone size: -
J gene: TRBJ1-1

CDR3 DNA: TGTGCCAGTAAGAACACCGACTATGGCTACACCTTC
CDR3 protein: CASKNTDYGYTF
D gene: -
V gene: TRBV19
clone size: medium-sized
J gene: TRBJ1-2

CDR3 DNA: TGTGCCAGCAGTTACTCGCGGGGGGCCGGGGAGCTGTTTTTT
CDR3 protein: CASSYSRGAGELFF
D gene: TRBD2
V gene: TRBV6-6
clone size: medium-sized
J gene: TRBJ2-2

CDR3 DNA: TGTGCCAGCAGTGAAACGGGGGGCCCTCAGCCCCAGCATTTT
CDR3 protein: CASSETGGPQPQHF
D gene: -
V gene: TRBV6-1
clone size: medium-sized
J gene: TRBJ1-5

CDR3 DNA: TGTGCCAGCAGTTTCCAGTTGCGTGGCGGCTACACCTTC
CDR3 protein: CASSFQLRGGYTF
D gene: -
V gene: TRBV27
clone size: many
J gene: TRBJ1-2

CDR3 DNA: TGTGCCAGCAGCCCCGGACAGGGGGGCGCTGAAGCTTTCTTT
CDR3 protein: CASSPGQGGAEAFF
D gene: TRBD1
V gene: TRBV7-2
clone size: medium-sized
J gene: TRBJ1-1

CDR3 DNA: TGTGCCATCAGAAGGGGGCTTTCCACAGATACGCAGTATTTT
CDR3 protein: CAIRRGLSTDTQYF
D gene: TRBD1
V gene: TRBV10-3
clone size: medium-sized
J gene: TRBJ2-3

CDR3 DNA: TGTGCCAGCAGTTGGGACAGGGGCTATGGCTACACCTTC
CDR3 protein: CASSWDRGYGYTF
D gene: TRBD1
V gene: TRBV12-3/TRBV12-4
clone size: few
J gene: TRBJ1-2

CDR3 DNA: TGTGCCAGTACAAGGACGGGGACCCCATTCTACGAGCAGTACTTC
CDR3 protein: CASTRTGTPFYEQYF
D gene: -
V gene: TRBV6-2/TRBV6-3
clone size: few
J gene: TRBJ2-7

CDR3 DNA: TGTGCCAATTCTCGGGGCACCGGGGAGCTGTTTTTT
CDR3 protein: CANSRGTGELFF
D gene: -
V gene: TRBV5-4
clone size: -
J gene: TRBJ2-2

CDR3 DNA: TGTGCCAGCAGGACCAGAGACCATCAGCCCCAGCATTTT
CDR3 protein: CASRTRDHQPQHF
D gene: -
V gene: TRBV6-1
clone size: medium-sized
J gene: TRBJ1-5

CDR3 DNA: TGTGCCAGCAGCGGCGACAGCCCTCTCGTTGGAAACACCATATATTTT
CDR3 protein: CASSGDSPLVGNTIYF
D gene: -
V gene: TRBV9
clone size: -
J gene: TRBJ1-3

CDR3 DNA: TGTGCCAGTAGTATAGGCCCCCCTGACAGGGGCGAGCAGTACTTC
CDR3 protein: CASSIGPPDRGEQYF
D gene: TRBD1
V gene: TRBV19
clone size: medium-sized
J gene: TRBJ2-7

CDR3 DNA: TGTGCCAGCTCACCATCCCAGCATAATTCACCCCTCCACTTT
CDR3 protein: CASSPSQHNSPLHF
D gene: -
V gene: TRBV18
clone size: medium-sized
J gene: TRBJ1-6

CDR3 DNA: TGTGCCAGCAGCTTAGAAGTGTTATCAGTAGCCTTGAACACTGAAGCTTTCTTT
CDR3 protein: CASSLEVLSVALNTEAFF
D gene: -
V gene: TRBV7-9
clone size: -
J gene: TRBJ1-1

CDR3 DNA: TGTGCCAGCCGGGACGCCCCTTATGGCTACACCTTC
CDR3 protein: CASRDAPYGYTF
D gene: -
V gene: TRBV19
clone size: -
J gene: TRBJ1-2

CDR3 DNA: TGTGCCAGCTCACCACCGTCCATAATGAACACTGAAGCTTTCTTT
CDR3 protein: CASSPPSIMNTEAFF
D gene: -
V gene: TRBV18
clone size: many
J gene: TRBJ1-1

CDR3 DNA: TGTGCCATCAGTGTGGTTGGTGCGGGGGGCACAGATACGCAGTATTTT
CDR3 protein: CAISVVGAGGTDTQYF
D gene: TRBD2
V gene: TRBV10-3
clone size: few
J gene: TRBJ2-3

CDR3 DNA: TGCAGTGCTAGAAATCCGGGCACTGAAGCTTTCTTT
CDR3 protein: CSARNPGTEAFF
D gene: -
V gene: TRBV20-1
clone size: -
J gene: TRBJ1-1

CDR3 DNA: TGCAGCGTAACCTCTGGGGCCAACGTCCTGACTTTC
CDR3 protein: CSVTSGANVLTF
D gene: -
V gene: TRBV29-1
clone size: medium-sized
J gene: TRBJ2-6

CDR3 DNA: TGTGCCAGCAGCTTAGGGCGCTCTGGGGCCAACGTCCTGACTTTC
CDR3 protein: CASSLGRSGANVLTF
D gene: -
V gene: TRBV5-6
clone size: many
J gene: TRBJ2-6

CDR3 DNA: TGTGCCAGCAGGATGTGGGGGGAGGTGGATACGCAGTATTTT
CDR3 protein: CASRMWGEVDTQYF
D gene: -
V gene: TRBV6-6
clone size: -
J gene: TRBJ2-3

CDR3 DNA: TGTGCCAGTAACCGGGACAGGACGCGGGATACGCAGTATTTT
CDR3 protein: CASNRDRTRDTQYF
D gene: TRBD1
V gene: TRBV6-1
clone size: few
J gene: TRBJ2-3

CDR3 DNA: TGTGCCAGCAGTTACTCGAGGACAGGGAGGATTTTTGGGACTGAAGCTTTCTTT
CDR3 protein: CASSYSRTGRIFGTEAFF
D gene: TRBD1
V gene: TRBV6-5
clone size: medium-sized
J gene: TRBJ1-1

CDR3 DNA: TGCGCCAGCAGCTTGGCAGGGGGGCCCGGGGAGCTGTTTTTT
CDR3 protein: CASSLAGGPGELFF
D gene: -
V gene: TRBV5-1
clone size: few
J gene: TRBJ2-2

CDR3 DNA: TGTGCCAGCAGATTAGGAGCGACGGTGACATACGAGCAGTACTTC
CDR3 protein: CASRLGATVTYEQYF
D gene: -
V gene: TRBV6-1
clone size: medium-sized
J gene: TRBJ2-7

CDR3 DNA: TGTGCCAGCAGTTCCCGGGTGCAGGTATATGGCTACACCTTC
CDR3 protein: CASSSRVQVYGYTF
D gene: -
V gene: TRBV6-1
clone size: medium-sized
J gene: TRBJ1-2

CDR3 DNA: TGTGCCAGTAGTTCCACCGGGACAGGGGTCTATGGCTACACCTTC
CDR3 protein: CASSSTGTGVYGYTF
D gene: TRBD1
V gene: TRBV19
clone size: medium-sized
J gene: TRBJ1-2